This T cell receptor (beta chain) is drawn from a study of blood T cell repertoires in COVID-19. Germline assignment: CDR1 KGHDR and CDR2 SFDVKD. V trimming: 5 bases; J trimming: 2 bases; junction bases outside the gene matches: 13. The length of the CDR3 is 18 residues. Per the original methods: Estimates of nucleated cell counts were drawn from the amplification of reference gene primers. Method: immunoSEQ multiplex PCR; TCRdb's copy keeps in-frame clones and lacks some. V and J calls and clone size are copied from that table; D and trimming were computed from the DNA. The data show 45,000 to 65,000 clones, 90% seen once.

This sequence joins TRBV24-1 and TRBJ2-7; 11 bases agree with TRBD2. This receptor was taken from a woman of 80 years or more with acute or convalescent COVID-19. The sequencing sample was made of peripheral blood. This chain's CDR3 is CATSVQLAGGPETYEQYF. The CDR3 region has the DNA TGTGCCACCAGTGTCCAGCTAGCGGGAGGTCCCGAAACCTACGAGCAGTACTTC.